Following are 10 T cell receptor beta chains from one sample sequenced in a study of T cell clonality in common variable immunodeficiency. The repertoire was sequenced with immunoSEQ multiplex PCR; TCRdb's copy has only in-frame clones and lacks some. The sample holds some 39,000 clones, and no clone turns up only once. The sample consisted of peripheral blood mononuclear cells. The receptor source for this set is a person aged 18 to 75 in good health.

This clone was found many times. The read halts 3 residues ahead of the CDR3 end, with the missing end drawn from the germline J gene. The chain has TRBV5-1 and TRBJ2-3; 7 nucleotides line up with TRBD2. Germline loops: CDR1 SGHRS, CDR2 YFSETQ. CDR3 length: 17 residues. The junction had 11 bases not matched to a gene; V was cut back by 4 bases and J by 0 bases. CDR3 bases read: TGCGCCAGCAGCCCCCGGGGGGTAGCGGATAGCACAGATACG. This translates into CASSPRGVADSTDT. The whole CDR3 region reads CASSPRGVADSTDTQYF.

This clone has a handful of counts. The CDR3 end lies 3 residues beyond the end of the read and is filled in from the germline J gene. This chain joins TRBV30 and TRBJ2-7; no clear D. Trimming removed 3 bases at V and 4 bases at J, with 7 bases between. Germline-derived CDR1 and CDR2 are GTSNPN and SVGIG (reference sequence). CDR3 length: 11 amino acids. The covered CDR3 bases are TGTGCCTGGAGCCCCGGGTACGAG. Its protein is CAWSPGYE. The whole CDR3 protein is CAWSPGYEQYF. Full variable domain (rest looked up from reference TRBV30 and TRBJ2-7): SQTIHQWPATLVQPVGSPLSLECTVEGTSNPNLYWYRQAAGRGLQLLFYSVGIGQISSEVPQNLSASRPQDRQFILSSKKLLLSDSGFYLCAWSPGYEQYFGPGTRLTVT.

This clone was detected many times. Read sequence stops 3 residues before the CDR3 end, and the germline J gene provides the missing end. The genes are TRBV20-1 and TRBJ2-1; 12 bases fit TRBD1. V was clipped by 3 bases and J by 7 bases; unmatched bases: 16. The CDR3 spans 18 residues. Germline V gene sequence: CDR1 DFQATT, CDR2 SNEGSKA (reference sequence). The part of the CDR3 DNA that was read is TGCAGTGCTAGTGGCATCCGGGACAGGGGGCGGTCGGTGAATGAG. Its protein is CSASGIRDRGRSVNE. The whole CDR3 sequence is CSASGIRDRGRSVNEQFF.

This clone has ten or more counts. CDR3 sequence: CASSALGPNTGELFF. The covered CDR3 bases are TGTGCCAGCAGCGCGCTGGGCCCCAACACCGGGGAG. V and J are TRBV7-3 and TRBJ2-2; D not resolved. Sequencing ends 3 residues short of the CDR3 end; the germline J gene provides the rest. This CDR3 contains 15 residues. Per germline, CDR1 SGHTA and CDR2 FQGTGA. Trimming left V 5 bases short and J 2 bases short, with 12 bases between. The full variable domain, completed using reference TRBV7-3 and TRBJ2-2, is GAGVSQTPSNKVTEKGKYVELRCDPISGHTALYWYRQSLGQGPEFLIYFQGTGAADDSGLPNDRFFAVRPEGSVSTLKIQRTERGDSAVYLCASSALGPNTGELFFGEGSRLTVL.

This clone was observed at least ten times. The CDR3 goes on 3 residues after the read ends, and that part is filled in from the germline J gene. This chain uses TRBV18 with TRBJ1-1, with D possibly matching TRBD1 (5 bases). Germline V lookup: CDR1 KGHSH, CDR2 LQKENI. V was clipped by 3 bases and J by 7 bases, with 15 bases between them. This CDR3 is 14 amino acids long. Partial CDR3 DNA: TGTGCCAGCTCACCCACGGGCGCTAGGGGTGAA. Translated: CASSPTGARGE. The full-length CDR3 reads as CASSPTGARGEAFF.

This clone was observed many times. The read is 3 residues too short to cover the CDR3 end, so that end is filled in from the germline J gene. V gene TRBV9 combines with J gene TRBJ2-1; D is possibly TRBD2 (6 bases). The CDR3 sequence is 14 residues long. Per the germline V gene, CDR1 is SGDLS and CDR2 is YYNGEE. Trimming left V 6 bases short and J 4 bases short, with 14 bases between. CDR3 bases read: TGTGCCAGCAAGTTGACTAGAGATTACAATGAG. The encoded protein is CASKLTRDYNE. In full, the CDR3 is CASKLTRDYNEQFF.

This clone was seen repeatedly, ten times or more. The CDR3 spells CASSLQQGSEQFF. The CDR3 bases that were read are TGTGCCAGCAGCTTGCAACAGGGGAGTGAG. The chain links TRBV7-2 to TRBJ2-1; 7 bases are a match to TRBD1. The missing CDR3 end, 3 residues past where the read stops, is filled in from the germline J gene. Trimming cost V 3 bases and J 9 bases; bases outside gene matches: 5. This CDR3 is 13 amino acids long. The germline CDR1 and CDR2 sequences are SGHTA and FQGNSA.

This clone was seen repeatedly, ten times or more. Incomplete CDR3 DNA: TGCAGTGCTAGAGGCCCAGGGGAATACTCACCC. Protein: CSARGPGEYSP. The full CDR3 protein is CSARGPGEYSPLHF. The rearrangement uses TRBV20-1 and TRBJ1-6, with D maybe TRBD1 (6 bases). The read stops 3 residues short of the end of the CDR3; the missing end is completed from the germline J gene. Trimming removed 1 base from V and 10 bases from J, with 14 bases in between. Germline CDR1 DFQATT, CDR2 SNEGSKA (reference sequence). The CDR3 totals 14 residues.

This clone was found many times. Incomplete CDR3 DNA: TGCAGCGTTGGGACAGCTAGGCGCTCCTACGAG. It codes for CSVGTARRSYE. The entire CDR3 sequence reads CSVGTARRSYEQYF. The chain joins TRBV29-1 to TRBJ2-7; TRBD1 is a possible D gene (6 bases). Read coverage stops 3 residues before the CDR3 terminus; the germline J gene supplies the remainder. The CDR3 length is 14 residues. Trimming removed 4 bases at V and 0 bases at J, with 13 bases between. Germline CDR1 is SQVTM and CDR2 is ANQGSEA.

This clone has ten or more counts. The read ends 3 residues shy of where the CDR3 ends; the end is completed using the germline J gene. The chain couples TRBV5-1 to TRBJ1-2, with unresolved D. CDR3 length: 12 residues. Per germline, CDR1 SGHRS and CDR2 YFSETQ. V was pared by 4 bases and J by 6 bases, with 10 bases between. The DNA read from the CDR3 is TGCGCCAGCAGCCCGGATAGGGATGGC. Protein product: CASSPDRDG. The CDR3, in full, reads CASSPDRDGYTF.